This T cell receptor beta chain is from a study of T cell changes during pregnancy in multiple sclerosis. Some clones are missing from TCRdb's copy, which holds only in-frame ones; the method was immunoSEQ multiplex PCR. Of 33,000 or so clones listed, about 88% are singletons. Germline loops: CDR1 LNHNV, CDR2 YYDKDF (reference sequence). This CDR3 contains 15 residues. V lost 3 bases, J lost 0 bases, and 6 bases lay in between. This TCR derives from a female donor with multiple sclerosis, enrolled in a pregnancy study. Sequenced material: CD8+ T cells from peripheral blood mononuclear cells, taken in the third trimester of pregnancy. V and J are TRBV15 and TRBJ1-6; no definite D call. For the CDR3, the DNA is TGTGCCACCAGCAGTTCTAGCTCCTATAATTCACCCCTCCACTTT. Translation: CATSSSSSYNSPLHF.